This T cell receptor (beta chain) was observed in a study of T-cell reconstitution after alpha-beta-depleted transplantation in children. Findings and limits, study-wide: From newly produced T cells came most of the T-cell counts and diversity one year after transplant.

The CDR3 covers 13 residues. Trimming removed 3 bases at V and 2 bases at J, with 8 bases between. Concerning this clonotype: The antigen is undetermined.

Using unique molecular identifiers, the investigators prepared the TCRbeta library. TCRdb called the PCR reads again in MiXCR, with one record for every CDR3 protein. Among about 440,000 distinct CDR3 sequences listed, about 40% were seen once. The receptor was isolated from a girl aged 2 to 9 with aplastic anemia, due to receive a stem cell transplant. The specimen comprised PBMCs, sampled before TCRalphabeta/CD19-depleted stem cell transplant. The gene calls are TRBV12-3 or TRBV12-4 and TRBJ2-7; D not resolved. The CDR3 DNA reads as TGTGCCAGCAGTTTGACACTTACCTACGAGCAGTACTTC. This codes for CASSLTLTYEQYF.